The 16 T cell receptor beta chains below were found in one sample sequenced in a study of T-cell memory formation after mild COVID-19. TCRdb used MiXCR to reprocess the 5' RACE reads, holding one entry per CDR3 protein. The data hold about 410,000 distinct CDR3 sequences, with more than 20% observed a single time. Sequencing was carried out using PBMCs or a T cell subset sorted from them (not recorded which). Receptors originate from an adult woman who had mild COVID-19 (a few samples of this study predate the infection). Cell type and time point are not known.

In this sample, this clonotype turned up a few times. The chain has TRBV9 and TRBJ1-2; tentative D call: TRBD1 (5 bases). The CDR3 covers 14 residues. Trimming removed 0 bases at V and 4 bases at J, with 10 bases between. Germline CDR1 reads SGDLS; CDR2 reads YYNGEE. CDR3 sequence: CASSVGRGVYGYTF. CDR3 coding DNA: TGTGCCAGCAGCGTAGGAAGGGGAGTCTATGGCTACACCTTC.

Only a few counts were recorded for this clonotype. The chain uses TRBV5-1 and TRBJ2-2, with 7 bases matching TRBD2. The V gene's germline CDR1 is SGHRS and CDR2 YFSETQ. This CDR3 spans 15 amino acids. J gave up 7 bases and V 0 bases, and 6 bases lay outside the gene matches. The CDR3 is CASSLVRGSIGELFF. In DNA form, the CDR3 reads TGCGCCAGCAGCTTGGTGCGCGGGAGTATCGGGGAGCTGTTTTTT. The full variable domain, in which reference TRBV5-1 and TRBJ2-2 provide the parts outside the CDR3, is KAGVTQTPRYLIKTRGQQVTLSCSPISGHRSVSWYQQTPGQGLQFLFEYFSETQRNKGNFPGRFSGRQFSNSRSEMNVSTLELGDSALYLCASSLVRGSIGELFFGEGSRLTVL.

The chain recombines TRBV6-2 or TRBV6-3 with TRBJ2-3, with 8 bases identical to TRBD2. CDR1 is MNHEY, CDR2 SVGEGT, per germline. V gave up 2 bases and J gave up 1 base; unmatched junction bases: 8. This CDR3 contains 17 residues. The CDR3 is CASSYGLAGWGTDTQYF. CDR3 DNA sequence: TGTGCCAGCAGTTACGGTTTAGCGGGATGGGGCACAGATACGCAGTATTTT.

The gene calls are TRBV27 and TRBJ2-7; D is perhaps TRBD2 (6 bases). The CDR3 runs 15 residues. Per the germline V gene, CDR1 is MNHEY and CDR2 is SMNVEV (reference sequence). V dropped 6 bases and J dropped 2 bases, with 17 bases sitting between them. The CDR3 DNA is TGTGCCAGCAGCCCTTTTAGTCGCGGGACCTACGAGCAGTACTTC. Protein product: CASSPFSRGTYEQYF.

The rearrangement links TRBV21-1 to TRBJ2-6; the table's D gene call, TRBD1, was not cross checked with the DNA. TRBV21-1 is termed a pseudogene. This CDR3 has 18 amino acids. CDR3 sequence: CASSNGGTFVPGANVLTF. For the CDR3, the DNA is TGTGCCAGCAGCAATGGGGGCACGTTTGTCCCTGGGGCCAACGTCCTGACTTTC.

This chain joins TRBV23-1 and TRBJ2-7; 10 bases are shared with TRBD1. TRBV23-1 is marked as an open reading frame, function uncertain. The CDR3 sequence is 18 residues long. The V gene end was trimmed by 0 bases and the J gene end by 7 bases; junction bases not matched to a gene: 15. The DNA for the CDR3 is TGCGCCAGCAGTCAATCAGGGGGACGGGACAGGGGAGATTGGGAGCAGTACTTC. Its protein is CASSQSGGRDRGDWEQYF.

This clonotype has more than one count but fewer than ten. This chain joins TRBV18 and TRBJ1-5; 11 nucleotides line up with TRBD1. The CDR3 runs to 17 residues. Per the germline V gene, CDR1 is KGHSH and CDR2 is LQKENI. Germline trimming cut 0 bases from V and 3 bases from J; bases unmatched to any gene: 4. The CDR3 loop is CASSPPGTGGINQPQHF. In DNA form, the CDR3 reads TGTGCCAGCTCACCACCTGGGACAGGGGGTATCAATCAGCCCCAGCATTTT.

This clonotype was seen more than once but under ten times. The CDR3 sequence: CSIAAPLDPGELFF. CDR3 nucleotides: TGCAGCATTGCGGCGCCCCTAGATCCCGGGGAGCTGTTTTTT. The rearrangement joins TRBV29-1 to TRBJ2-2; D is ambiguous. The CDR3 has 14 amino acids. Germline loops: CDR1 SQVTM, CDR2 ANQGSEA. With 8 bases removed from V and 6 bases from J, the gap between germline ends came to 19 bases.

The chain uses TRBV7-3 and TRBJ2-5; D may match TRBD1 or TRBD2 (5 bases each). From germline, CDR1 is SGHTA and CDR2 FQGTGA. Trimming left V 4 bases short and J 1 base short, with 13 bases between. The CDR3 consists of 15 residues. CDR3 in amino acids: CASSWIPGPQETQYF. CDR3 DNA: TGTGCCAGCAGCTGGATACCGGGACCCCAAGAGACCCAGTACTTC.

This clonotype is a singleton in its sample. The CDR3 nucleotides read TGTGCCAGCAGTTTATCCTACGACTATGGCTACACCTTC. As protein: CASSLSYDYGYTF. V gene TRBV27 combines with J gene TRBJ1-2; no definite D call. Germline values: CDR1 MNHEY, CDR2 SMNVEV (reference sequence). Trimming took off 0 bases at V and 3 bases at J, with 5 bases between the two ends. This CDR3 comprises 13 residues.

The rearrangement links TRBV18 to TRBJ2-3, with 9 bases lining up with TRBD2. CDR1 is KGHSH, CDR2 LQKENI, per germline. With 3 bases clipped from V and 4 bases from J, the junction kept 5 bases outside the gene matches. This CDR3 comprises 15 residues. Here the CDR3 DNA reads TGTGCCAGCTCACCCGCTAGCGGGAAGTCAGATACGCAGTATTTT. Its protein is CASSPASGKSDTQYF.

This chain connects TRBV2 to TRBJ2-1; possibly TRBD2 for D (6 bases). This CDR3 is built from 15 residues. Trimming took 4 bases from V and 5 from J, leaving 15 bases between them. Germline V gene lookup returns CDR1 SNHLY and CDR2 FYNNEI. In DNA, the CDR3 is TGTGCCAGCAGTGCCGGGGGACCCAGGGACAATGAGCAGTTCTTC. Translated: CASSAGGPRDNEQFF.

In its sample, this clonotype was seen a few times. This rearrangement joins TRBV6-6 to TRBJ1-2; D ambiguous. The germline CDR1 and CDR2 sequences are MNHNY and SVGAGI (reference sequence). This CDR3 spans 14 amino acids. Trimming cost V 7 bases and J 8 bases, with 20 bases left between them. The CDR3 region has the DNA TGTGCCAGCACCCTCTCACCGGAGCTTGGGGGCTACACCTTC. This codes for CASTLSPELGGYTF.

This chain connects TRBV30 to TRBJ1-6, with TRBD1 identical over 8 bases. Trimming at V came to 0 bases and at J to 7 bases, leaving 2 bases not matched to a gene. This CDR3 has 14 residues. From germline, CDR1 is GTSNPN and CDR2 SVGIG (reference sequence). The CDR3 nucleotides are TGTGCCTGGAGTGTACAGGGGGGAAATTCACCCCTCCACTTT. It yields the protein CAWSVQGGNSPLHF.

This clonotype has a handful of counts. This chain uses TRBV25-1 with TRBJ2-5, with TRBD1 matching 9 bases. V lost 5 bases and J lost 3; bases outside the gene matches: 31. Germline CDR1 and CDR2: MGHDK and SYGVNS. This CDR3 contains 23 residues. The DNA for the CDR3 is TGTGCCAGCAGTTTTCTCCCCCCGAGCCGGGACAGGGTTAATCACATCAGGGAAGAGACCCAGTACTTC. This translates into CASSFLPPSRDRVNHIREETQYF.

J is TRBJ2-3 and V is TRBV3-1; D is unresolved. The V gene's germline CDR1 is LGHDT and CDR2 YNNKEL (reference sequence). This CDR3 contains 16 residues. Trimming cost V 1 base and J 1 base, with 12 bases left between them. CDR3 sequence reads: CASSQVLIRGTDTQYF. CDR3 sequence (DNA): TGTGCCAGCAGCCAAGTCCTCATCCGAGGCACAGATACGCAGTATTTT.